This T cell receptor beta chain was documented in a study of regulatory T cells in long-lasting Graves disease. Study observations and caveats: TRBV28 was favored in persistent disease, as were TRBJ1-2 and TRBJ2-5.

With iRepertoire HTBI primers and Arm-PCR of CDR3 regions, TCR beta libraries were built. Each CDR3 protein is one row after TCRdb ran MiXCR on the multiplex PCR reads. The sample holds hundreds of thousands of distinct CDR3 sequences, 30% seen once. For this clonotype: Antigen: not known.

Time point noted: persistent/refractory GD, antithyroid drugs over 5 years with positive TRAb. Following extraction of RNA from PBMCs, that RNA was used to make the TCR library. Trimming cost V 6 bases and J 8 bases, with 14 bases left between them. The CDR3 is made up of 13 amino acids. The germline V gene encodes CDR1 MNHEY and CDR2 SMNVEV (reference sequence). The starting material was peripheral blood mononuclear cells (PBMCs), obtained when the disease was refractory, from a patient treated with antithyroid drugs. V is TRBV27 and J is TRBJ2-1; D uncertain. The clonotype was recovered from a female donor with Graves disease. The CDR3 region is CASSRQFGYEQFF. The CDR3, as DNA: TGTGCCAGCAGCCGCCAATTTGGGTATGAGCAGTTCTTC.